This T cell receptor (beta chain) was captured in a study of blood T cells in healthy people across ages. Study-wide findings and caveats: Per million T cells, TCR beta diversity dropped about linearly as age rose. Compared with aged donors, long-lived donors showed fewer expanded clones, suggesting selection.

As regards this clonotype: Its antigen is unknown.

The second PCR ran about 6 to 12 cycles with a sample-barcoded 5' primer and J-beta primers. TCRdb reprocessed the 5' RACE reads with MiXCR, giving one entry per CDR3 protein. The data contain around 620,000 distinct CDR3 sequences, 27% of them singletons. Trimming took 2 bases from V and 5 from J, leaving 9 bases between them. Germline-derived CDR1 and CDR2 are KGHSH and LQKENI. The CDR3 length is 13 residues. Peripheral blood samples of around 9.3 milliliters were drawn from each donor. Sequenced: blood. The TCR originated in a woman in her 70s in good health. The chain combines TRBV18 with TRBJ1-1; no reliable D call. CDR3 in DNA: TGTGCCAGCTCACCAGATATGCGGACTGAAGCTTTCTTT. Translation gives CASSPDMRTEAFF.